The 16 T cell receptor beta chains listed next were all sequenced from one sample in a study of T-cell reconstitution after alpha-beta-depleted transplantation in children. Unique molecular identifiers featured in how the TCRbeta library was prepared. TCRdb passed the PCR reads through MiXCR, listing each CDR3 protein once. Here the sample spans about 200,000 distinct CDR3 sequences, 6.3% being singletons. The sample here was PBMCs, taken before TCRalphabeta/CD19-depleted stem cell transplant. The receptors were gathered from a girl under three years old with combined immunodeficiency, due to receive a stem cell transplant.

This clonotype was seen many times. This chain joins TRBV7-8 and TRBJ2-7; possibly TRBD1 for D (6 bases). V gave up 5 bases and J gave up 3 bases, with 11 bases separating them. The CDR3 sequence is 13 residues long. Germline CDR1 reads SGHVS; CDR2 reads FQNEAQ. CDR3 DNA: TGTGCCAGCAGCGTAGGACAGTTCTACGAGCAGTACTTC. Residues: CASSVGQFYEQYF. The whole variable domain, remainder taken from reference TRBV7-8 and TRBJ2-7, is GAGVSQSPRYKVAKRGQDVALRCDPISGHVSLFWYQQALGQGPEFLTYFQNEAQLDKSGLPSDRFFAERPEGSVSTLKIQRTQQEDSAVYLCASSVGQFYEQYFGPGTRLTVT.

There are many counts of this clonotype. The J gene is TRBJ2-5, the V gene TRBV7-6; D is unresolved. V lost 1 base and J lost 3, with 15 bases in between. The CDR3 extends over 16 amino acids. Germline CDR1 SGHVS, CDR2 FNYEAQ. Written as DNA, the CDR3 is TGTGCCAGCAGCTTAGGGGATTTGACTCCCGAAGAGACCCAGTACTTC. It translates to CASSLGDLTPEETQYF.

This clonotype was counted ten times or more. This rearrangement joins TRBV10-3 to TRBJ2-7; D is undetermined. Germline V gene data show CDR1 as ENHRY and CDR2 as SYGVKD. This CDR3 spans 12 amino acids. V lost 3 bases and J lost 3, with 6 bases in between. The DNA of the CDR3 is TGTGCCATCAGTGATTGGGGCTACGAGCAGTACTTC. As protein: CAISDWGYEQYF.

This clonotype was detected ten times or more. The V call is TRBV28, the J call TRBJ2-3; 10 nucleotides align to TRBD2. The CDR3 runs to 14 residues. Germline V CDR1 and CDR2: MDHEN, SYDVKM. The junction had 2 bases not matched to a gene; V was cut back by 3 bases and J by 5 bases. The CDR3 DNA reads as TGTGCCAGCAGTTTGCTAGCGGGAGAAGATACGCAGTATTTT. Its protein product is CASSLLAGEDTQYF.

This clonotype appeared many times. V is TRBV25-1 and J is TRBJ1-1; D is possibly TRBD1 (5 bases). The CDR3 loop spans 13 amino acids. Germline loops: CDR1 MGHDK, CDR2 SYGVNS. V was pared by 1 base and J by 6 bases, with 9 bases between. CDR3 in DNA: TGTGCCAGCAGTGAATCAGGGAGGCCTGAAGCTTTCTTT. Protein: CASSESGRPEAFF.

This clonotype was observed many times. The chain links TRBV27 to TRBJ2-7, with 8 nucleotides matching TRBD2. Germline lookup yields CDR1 MNHEY and CDR2 SMNVEV (reference sequence). V shed 5 bases, J shed 6 bases, and the junction held 15 bases outside the gene matches. This CDR3 has 16 amino acids. The CDR3 loop reads CASSPLLSGSSAEQYF. CDR3 nucleotides: TGTGCCAGCAGTCCTCTTTTAAGCGGGAGTTCGGCCGAGCAGTACTTC.

This clonotype was detected ten times or more. The gene calls are TRBV15 and TRBJ2-2; maybe TRBD2 (6 bases). With 0 bases removed from V and 5 bases from J, the gap between germline ends came to 16 bases. Germline V gives CDR1 LNHNV, CDR2 YYDKDF (reference sequence). The CDR3 contains 17 residues. CDR3 protein: CATSRDESGWGTGELFF. CDR3 sequence (DNA): TGTGCCACCAGCAGAGATGAAAGCGGGTGGGGTACCGGGGAGCTGTTTTTT.

The table lists this clonotype with many counts. This chain uses TRBV29-1 with TRBJ2-1; 7 bases line up with TRBD2. Germline lookup yields CDR1 SQVTM and CDR2 ANQGSEA. J gave up 8 bases and V 4 bases, and 5 bases lay outside the gene matches. The CDR3 covers 12 residues. CDR3 amino acids: CSVVREAYEQFF. The CDR3 bases are TGCAGCGTTGTTCGGGAGGCCTATGAGCAGTTCTTC.

This clonotype was seen many times. The chain has TRBV4-1 and TRBJ1-2; 8 bases match TRBD1. V lost 1 base, J lost 4 bases, and 11 bases stayed unmatched. There are 17 residues in the CDR3. CDR1 MGHRA and CDR2 YSYEKL come from the germline V gene. CDR3: CASSQGRTGTWVYGYTF. The CDR3 region has the DNA TGCGCCAGCAGCCAAGGGAGGACAGGGACGTGGGTCTATGGCTACACCTTC.

This clonotype was counted many times. This chain links TRBV5-1 with TRBJ2-7; D not resolved. Germline loops: CDR1 SGHRS, CDR2 YFSETQ. The CDR3 is 13 residues long. Trimming shortened V by 4 bases and J by 3 bases, and 11 bases separated the two germline ends. This CDR3 reads CASSVESGYEQYF. DNA of the CDR3: TGCGCCAGCAGCGTCGAGTCCGGCTACGAGCAGTACTTC.

A few counts support this clonotype. The chain recombines TRBV5-1 with TRBJ2-5; D is undetermined. The germline V gene has CDR1 SGHRS and CDR2 YFSETQ. V was pared by 0 bases and J by 0 bases, with 6 bases between. This CDR3 contains 14 residues. CDR3 in DNA: TGCGCCAGCAGCTTGGGGTGGGACCAAGAGACCCAGTACTTC. Protein sequence: CASSLGWDQETQYF. Combining the CDR3 with reference TRBV5-1 and TRBJ2-5 gives the whole variable domain KAGVTQTPRYLIKTRGQQVTLSCSPISGHRSVSWYQQTPGQGLQFLFEYFSETQRNKGNFPGRFSGRQFSNSRSEMNVSTLELGDSALYLCASSLGWDQETQYFGPGTRLLVL.

This clonotype was detected ten times or more. This chain joins TRBV13 and TRBJ1-1; D is perhaps TRBD1 (5 bases). V dropped 4 bases and J dropped 7 bases, with 7 bases sitting between them. Germline assignment: CDR1 PRHDT and CDR2 FYEKMQ (reference sequence). The CDR3 is 11 amino acids. The CDR3 DNA sequence: TGTGCCAGCAGCTCACAGGTTGAAGCTTTCTTT. Its protein product is CASSSQVEAFF.

There are many counts of this clonotype. V is TRBV24-1 and J is TRBJ2-3, with a weak D call TRBD1 (6 bases). V lost 4 bases and J 1 base, leaving 11 bases between the germline ends. The length of the CDR3 is 15 residues. CDR1 KGHDR and CDR2 SFDVKD come from the germline V gene. CDR3 coding DNA: TGTGCCACCAGTGAACCCAGGGGTGGCACAGATACGCAGTATTTT. Translating it yields CATSEPRGGTDTQYF.

This clonotype was seen at least ten times. This chain links TRBV20-1 with TRBJ2-2; D possibly uses TRBD1 or TRBD2 (5 bases each). CDR1 DFQATT and CDR2 SNEGSKA come from the germline V gene (reference sequence). The CDR3 runs to 13 residues. Trimming stripped 4 bases from V and 2 bases from J, with 8 bases between. The CDR3 DNA follows: TGCAGTGCTACGGGGCCCAACACCGGGGAGCTGTTTTTT. Amino acid sequence: CSATGPNTGELFF.

This clonotype has a count of ten or more. J is TRBJ2-3 and V is TRBV5-5; D unclear. CDR3 length: 14 residues. Germline CDR1 and CDR2: SGHKS and YYEKEE (reference sequence). V lost 4 bases and J 2 bases, leaving 11 bases between the germline ends. Here the CDR3 reads CASSQTDYTDTQYF. The CDR3 DNA follows: TGTGCCAGCAGCCAGACGGATTACACAGATACGCAGTATTTT.

The table lists this clonotype with a few counts. The CDR3 bases are TGCGCCAGCAGCTTGGCCGACAGATTGGACGAGCAGTACTTC. Its protein product is CASSLADRLDEQYF. The gene calls are TRBV5-1 and TRBJ2-7; D is possibly TRBD1 (5 bases). CDR3 size: 14 residues. CDR1 and CDR2 (germline): SGHRS, YFSETQ. V gave up 0 bases and J gave up 5 bases, with 12 bases separating them.